The following is a T cell receptor (beta chain) sequence with its context. Its cognate antigen has yet to be identified. No much larger clonotype is one base removed from it; base qualities were not supplied. The CDR3 regions of human TCRbeta chains were subjected to immunosequencing. In the paper's pipeline: TCRs in the repertoires were compared against a reference library of SARS-CoV-2-specific TCRs that had been generated with the MIRA antigen-specificity platform. Breadth meant the fraction of unique TCRs that were SARS-CoV-2-associated, whereas depth meant the fraction of total T cells that were SARS-CoV-2-associated. Using the MIRA data, each spike-specific TCR was assigned both to the spike region to which the TCR was reactive and to a CD4 or CD8 class. Log10-transformed breadth and depth values were compared by one-way ANOVA with Sidak's multiple comparisons tests. Drawn from immuneACCESS, this table holds only the in-frame rearrangements with V and J called that TCRdb kept. Clones are partly lost; checked studies trace under half to an unresolved V gene and leave the rest unexplained. V and J calls and clone size are as listed in that table; D and trimming were resolved from the DNA. For this sample there are about 67,000 clones; roughly 84% appear just once. The top ten hold about 20% of the sample.

The data are from a study of T cell responses to AZD1222 COVID-19 vaccine (dated by TCRdb to the early 2020s). For the wider study: AZD1222 recipients given second doses at about 4 weeks or at about 12 weeks were pooled, since spike-specific TCR depth and breadth were not found to differ between the two schedules. TCR sequencing covered some 250 trial participants: 207 given two doses of AZD1222 and about 26 given two doses of MenACWY control vaccine. Trial participants were enrolled by age into 18-55, 56-69 and 70-plus year subgroups, with roughly 160, 29 and 62 TCR-sequenced participants respectively.

What the research found in general, with its limitations: Most participants were white British and females outnumbered males, and the authors suggested that clonal diversity may have been underestimated. The 56-69-year group was small, and its depth increase did not reach significance, likely because of low power. Spike-specific TCR breadth and depth rose significantly after two AZD1222 doses compared with day 0 and with MenACWY recipients. Vaccine-associated CD4 TCRs spanned the whole spike protein, with dominant responses in regions 160-218 and 743-854. Because no samples from the day 14 peak response were available, repertoires could be characterized only after the peak T cell response. Reportedly, close to half of the unique spike-specific TCRs recognized epitopes lying outside the regions that are mutated in the B.1.351 and B.1.1.7 variants. Only five to seven AZD1222 recipients were SARS-CoV-2 seropositive at baseline, limiting conclusions about previously exposed vaccinees.

The germline V gene (reference sequence) provides CDR1 GTSNPN and CDR2 SVGIG. At the junction V is shortened by 0 bases and J by 3 bases, with 20 bases in between. Counted from cysteine to phenylalanine, this CDR3 has 17 amino acids. Only CDR3 DNA remains: 51 bases, in frame from the first base. The intended sense of this specimen's time point label: baseline before first vaccination. The vaccinee samples were drawn from two UK trials, COV001 and COV002, one of which was a single-blind randomized controlled phase 2/3 trial testing AZD1222 (ChAdOx1 nCoV-19) in healthy adults. For TCRbeta chain sequencing, PBMC samples from trial participants were taken at day 0 and at day 28 after the second dose.

Here the chain combines TRBV30 and TRBJ1-1, with the D gene too uncertain to name. This sequence originates from an adult in good health. Material: peripheral blood, obtained on day 0 of AZD1222 vaccination. The nucleotides are TGTGCCTGGAGTGTTGGAGTTTTTTTTTCCCCCGACACTGAAGCTTTCTTT. Translated, this is CAWSVGVFFSPDTEAFF.